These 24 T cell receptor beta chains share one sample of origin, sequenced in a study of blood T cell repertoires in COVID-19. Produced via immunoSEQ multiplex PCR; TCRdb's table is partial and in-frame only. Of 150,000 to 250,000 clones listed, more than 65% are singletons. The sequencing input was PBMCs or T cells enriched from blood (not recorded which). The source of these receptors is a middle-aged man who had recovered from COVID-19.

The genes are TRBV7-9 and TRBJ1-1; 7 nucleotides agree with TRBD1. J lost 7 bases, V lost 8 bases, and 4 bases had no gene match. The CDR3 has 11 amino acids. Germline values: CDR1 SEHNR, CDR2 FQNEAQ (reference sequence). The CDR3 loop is CASATGFEAFF. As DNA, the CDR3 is TGTGCCAGCGCGACAGGGTTTGAAGCTTTCTTT. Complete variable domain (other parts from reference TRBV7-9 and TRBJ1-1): DTGVSQNPRHKITKRGQNVTFRCDPISEHNRLYWYRQTLGQGPEFLTYFQNEAQLEKSRLLSDRFSAERPKGSFSTLEIQRTEQGDSAMYLCASATGFEAFFGQGTRLTVV.

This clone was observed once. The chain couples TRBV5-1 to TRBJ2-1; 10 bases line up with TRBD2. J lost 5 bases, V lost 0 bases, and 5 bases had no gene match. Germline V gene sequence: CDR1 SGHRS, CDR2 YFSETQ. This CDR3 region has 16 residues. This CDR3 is CASSLELAGRNNEQFF. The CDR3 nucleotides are TGCGCCAGCAGCTTGGAACTAGCGGGGAGAAACAATGAGCAGTTCTTC.

CDR3 residues: CASSQDWDSSYEQYF. The DNA for the CDR3 is TGTGCCAGCAGCCAAGATTGGGACAGCTCCTACGAGCAGTACTTC. The chain carries TRBV4-2 and TRBJ2-7; TRBD1 aligns across 7 bases. Germline V gene data show CDR1 as LGHNA and CDR2 as YNFKEQ. V was pared by 0 bases and J by 0 bases, with 2 bases of the junction left unmatched. The CDR3 extends over 15 amino acids.

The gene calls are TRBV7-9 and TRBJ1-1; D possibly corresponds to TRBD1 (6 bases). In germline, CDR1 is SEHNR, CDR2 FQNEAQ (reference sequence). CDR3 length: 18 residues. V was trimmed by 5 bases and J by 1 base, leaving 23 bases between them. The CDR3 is CASSPIPGGQDANTEAFF. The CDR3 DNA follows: TGTGCCAGCAGCCCCATCCCGGGGGGGCAGGACGCGAACACTGAAGCTTTCTTT.

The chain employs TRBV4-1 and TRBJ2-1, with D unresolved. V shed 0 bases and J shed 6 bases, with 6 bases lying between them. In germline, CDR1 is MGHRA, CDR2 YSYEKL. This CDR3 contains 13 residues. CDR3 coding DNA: TGCGCCAGCAGCCAAGACCCTTTCAATGAGCAGTTCTTC. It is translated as CASSQDPFNEQFF.

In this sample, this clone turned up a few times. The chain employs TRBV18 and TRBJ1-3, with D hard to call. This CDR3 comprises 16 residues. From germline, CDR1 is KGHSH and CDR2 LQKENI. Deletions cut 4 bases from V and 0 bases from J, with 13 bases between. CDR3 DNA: TGTGCCAGCTCACTAAATCACGCGAACTCTGGAAACACCATATATTTT. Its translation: CASSLNHANSGNTIYF.

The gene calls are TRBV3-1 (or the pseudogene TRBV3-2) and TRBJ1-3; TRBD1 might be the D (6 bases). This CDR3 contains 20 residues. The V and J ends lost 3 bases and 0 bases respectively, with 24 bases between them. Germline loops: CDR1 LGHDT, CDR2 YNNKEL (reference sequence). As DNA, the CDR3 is TGTGCCAGCAGCCACAACGTACCTACAGGGACTACCCACTCTGGAAACACCATATATTTT. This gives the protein CASSHNVPTGTTHSGNTIYF.

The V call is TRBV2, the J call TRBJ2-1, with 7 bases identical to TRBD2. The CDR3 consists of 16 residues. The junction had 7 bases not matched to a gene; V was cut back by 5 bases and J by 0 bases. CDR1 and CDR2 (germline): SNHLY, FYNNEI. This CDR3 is CASSPRTRSSYNEQFF. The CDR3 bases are TGTGCCAGCAGTCCCCGGACTAGAAGCTCCTACAATGAGCAGTTCTTC.

The DNA of the CDR3 is TGTGCCAGCAGCTTAGTAGCGGGGGGGCCCAATGAGCAGTTCTTC. Protein product: CASSLVAGGPNEQFF. V and J are TRBV5-4 and TRBJ2-1; 11 bases fit TRBD2. This CDR3 comprises 15 residues. Trimming removed 2 bases from V and 6 bases from J; junction bases left unmatched: 4. The germline V gene has CDR1 SGHNT and CDR2 YYREEE (reference sequence).

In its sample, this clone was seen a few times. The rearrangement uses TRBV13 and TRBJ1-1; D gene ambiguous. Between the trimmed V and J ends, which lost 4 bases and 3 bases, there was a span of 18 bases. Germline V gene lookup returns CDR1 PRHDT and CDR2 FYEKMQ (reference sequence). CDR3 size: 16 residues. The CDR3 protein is CASSSGGHSAHTEAFF. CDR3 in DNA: TGTGCCAGCAGCTCCGGAGGGCACTCGGCGCACACTGAAGCTTTCTTT.

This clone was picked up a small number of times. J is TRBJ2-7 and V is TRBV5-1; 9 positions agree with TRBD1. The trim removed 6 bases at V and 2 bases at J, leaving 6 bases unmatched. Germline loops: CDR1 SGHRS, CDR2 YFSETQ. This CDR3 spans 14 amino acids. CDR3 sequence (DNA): TGCGCCAGCACGCCGGGACAGGGTACCTACGAGCAGTACTTC. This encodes CASTPGQGTYEQYF.

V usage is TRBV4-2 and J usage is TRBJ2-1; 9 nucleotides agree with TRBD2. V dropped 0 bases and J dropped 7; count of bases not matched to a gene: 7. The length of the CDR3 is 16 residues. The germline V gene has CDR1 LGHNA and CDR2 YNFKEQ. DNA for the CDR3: TGTGCCAGCAGCCAAGAATCGGGACTAGCTTGGAATGAGCAGTTCTTC. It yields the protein CASSQESGLAWNEQFF.

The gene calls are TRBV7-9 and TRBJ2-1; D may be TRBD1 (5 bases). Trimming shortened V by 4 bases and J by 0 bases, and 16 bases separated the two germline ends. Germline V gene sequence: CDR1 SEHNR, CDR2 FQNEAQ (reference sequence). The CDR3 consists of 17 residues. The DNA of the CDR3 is TGTGCCAGCAGCTCGCCAGACAGTCCAAGCTCCTACAATGAGCAGTTCTTC. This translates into CASSSPDSPSSYNEQFF.

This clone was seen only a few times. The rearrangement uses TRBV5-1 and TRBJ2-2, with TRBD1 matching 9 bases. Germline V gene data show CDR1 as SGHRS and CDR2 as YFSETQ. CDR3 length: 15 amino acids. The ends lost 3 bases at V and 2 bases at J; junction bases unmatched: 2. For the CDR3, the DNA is TGCGCCAGCAGCTACAGGGGGCAAAACACCGGGGAGCTGTTTTTT. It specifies CASSYRGQNTGELFF.

This CDR3 reads CASSLGTGEAFF. Here the CDR3 DNA reads TGTGCCAGCAGCTTAGGGACAGGTGAAGCTTTCTTT. This rearrangement joins TRBV7-6 to TRBJ1-1; 7 bases map to TRBD1. V shed 1 base, J shed 7 bases, and the junction held 0 bases outside the gene matches. The CDR3 spans 12 residues. From germline, CDR1 is SGHVS and CDR2 FNYEAQ. Full variable domain (rest looked up from reference TRBV7-6 and TRBJ1-1): GAGVSQSPRYKVTKRGQDVALRCDPISGHVSLYWYRQALGQGPEFLTYFNYEAQQDKSGLPNDRFSAERPEGSISTLTIQRTEQRDSAMYRCASSLGTGEAFFGQGTRLTVV.

CDR3 DNA sequence: TGCGCCAGCAGCACACGGGACAGGGGACAGACAACTAATGAAAAACTGTTTTTT. It yields the protein CASSTRDRGQTTNEKLFF. The genes are TRBV5-1 and TRBJ1-4; 10 nucleotides match TRBD1. Germline CDR1 is SGHRS and CDR2 is YFSETQ. The ends lost 4 bases at V and 0 bases at J; junction bases unmatched: 9. The CDR3 has 18 amino acids.

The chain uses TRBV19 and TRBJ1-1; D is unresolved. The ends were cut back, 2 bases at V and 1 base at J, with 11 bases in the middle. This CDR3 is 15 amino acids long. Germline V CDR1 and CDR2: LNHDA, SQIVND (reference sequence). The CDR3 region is CASSISGFTNTEAFF. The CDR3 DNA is TGTGCCAGTAGTATAAGCGGCTTCACGAACACTGAAGCTTTCTTT.

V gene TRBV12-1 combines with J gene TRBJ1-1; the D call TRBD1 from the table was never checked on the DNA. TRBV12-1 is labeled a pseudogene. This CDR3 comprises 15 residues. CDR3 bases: TGTGCCAGCAGCTTTGTTAACAGAGTGAACACTGAAGCTTTCTTT. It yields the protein CASSFVNRVNTEAFF.

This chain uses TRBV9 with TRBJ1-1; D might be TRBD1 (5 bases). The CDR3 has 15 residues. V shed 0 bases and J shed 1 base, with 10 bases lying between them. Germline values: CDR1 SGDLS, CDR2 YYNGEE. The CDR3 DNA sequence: TGTGCCAGCAGCGTAGCCTGGGGGGGGAACACTGAAGCTTTCTTT. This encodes CASSVAWGGNTEAFF.

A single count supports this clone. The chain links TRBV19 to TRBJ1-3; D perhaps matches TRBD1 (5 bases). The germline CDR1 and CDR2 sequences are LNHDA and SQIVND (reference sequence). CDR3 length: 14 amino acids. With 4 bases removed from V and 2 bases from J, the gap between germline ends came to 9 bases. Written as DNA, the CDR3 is TGTGCCAGTAGTACCGGGGGAACTGGAAACACCATATATTTT. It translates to CASSTGGTGNTIYF.

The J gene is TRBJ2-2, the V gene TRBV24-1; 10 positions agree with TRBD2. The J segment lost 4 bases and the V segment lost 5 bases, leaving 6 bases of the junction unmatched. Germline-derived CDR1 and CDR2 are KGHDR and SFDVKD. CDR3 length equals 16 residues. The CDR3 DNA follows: TGTGCCACCAGTGGTGCGCGACTAGCGGGCACCGGGGAGCTGTTTTTT. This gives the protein CATSGARLAGTGELFF.

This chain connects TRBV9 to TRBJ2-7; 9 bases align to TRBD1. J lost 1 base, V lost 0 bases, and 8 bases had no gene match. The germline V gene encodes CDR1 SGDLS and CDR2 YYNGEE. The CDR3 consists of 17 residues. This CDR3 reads CASSVDNLGQGSYEQYF. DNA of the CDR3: TGTGCCAGCAGCGTAGACAATTTGGGACAGGGATCCTACGAGCAGTACTTC.

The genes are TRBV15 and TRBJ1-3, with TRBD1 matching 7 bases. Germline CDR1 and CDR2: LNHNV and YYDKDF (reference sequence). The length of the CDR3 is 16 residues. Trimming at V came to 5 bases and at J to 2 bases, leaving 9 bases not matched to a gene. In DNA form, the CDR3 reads TGTGCCACCAGCGGTTGGGGACAGCAGCCTGGAAACACCATATATTTT. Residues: CATSGWGQQPGNTIYF.

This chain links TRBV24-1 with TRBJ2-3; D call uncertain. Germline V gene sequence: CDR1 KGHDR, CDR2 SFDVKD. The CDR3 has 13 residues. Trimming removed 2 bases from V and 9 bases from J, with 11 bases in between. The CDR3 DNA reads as TGTGCCACCAGTGATTACCCTACCCGAACGCAGTATTTT. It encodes CATSDYPTRTQYF.